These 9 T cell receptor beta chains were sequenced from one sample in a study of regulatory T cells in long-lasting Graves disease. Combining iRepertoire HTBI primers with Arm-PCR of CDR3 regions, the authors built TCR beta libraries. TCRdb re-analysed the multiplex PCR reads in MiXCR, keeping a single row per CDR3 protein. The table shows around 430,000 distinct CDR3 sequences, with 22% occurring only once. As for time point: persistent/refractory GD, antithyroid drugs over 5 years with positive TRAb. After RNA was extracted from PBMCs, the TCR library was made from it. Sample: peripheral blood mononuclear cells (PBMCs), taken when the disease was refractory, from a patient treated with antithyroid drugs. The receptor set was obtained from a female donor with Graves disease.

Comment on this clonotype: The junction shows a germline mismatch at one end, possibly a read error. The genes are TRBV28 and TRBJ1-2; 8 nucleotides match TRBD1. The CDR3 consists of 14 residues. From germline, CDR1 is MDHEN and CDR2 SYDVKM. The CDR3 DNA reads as TGTGCCAGCAGTTCCTCCCGACAGGGGCCGACTACCTTCTTC. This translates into CASSSSRQGPTTFF.

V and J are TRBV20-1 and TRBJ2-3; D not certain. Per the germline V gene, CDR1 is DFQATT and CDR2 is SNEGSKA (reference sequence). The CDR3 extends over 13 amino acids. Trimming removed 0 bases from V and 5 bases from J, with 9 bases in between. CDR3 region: CSAREFYLDTQYF. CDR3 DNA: TGCAGTGCTAGAGAGTTCTACTTAGATACGCAGTATTTT.

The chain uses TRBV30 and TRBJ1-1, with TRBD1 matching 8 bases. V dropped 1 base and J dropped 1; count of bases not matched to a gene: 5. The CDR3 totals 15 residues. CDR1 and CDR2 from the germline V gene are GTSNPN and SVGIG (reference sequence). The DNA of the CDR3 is TGTGCCTGGAGTGACGCAGGGGGCTGGAACACTGAAGCTTTCTTT. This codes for CAWSDAGGWNTEAFF. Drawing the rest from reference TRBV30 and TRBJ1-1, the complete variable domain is SQTIHQWPATLVQPVGSPLSLECTVEGTSNPNLYWYRQAAGRGLQLLFYSVGIGQISSEVPQNLSASRPQDRQFILSSKKLLLSDSGFYLCAWSDAGGWNTEAFFGQGTRLTVV.

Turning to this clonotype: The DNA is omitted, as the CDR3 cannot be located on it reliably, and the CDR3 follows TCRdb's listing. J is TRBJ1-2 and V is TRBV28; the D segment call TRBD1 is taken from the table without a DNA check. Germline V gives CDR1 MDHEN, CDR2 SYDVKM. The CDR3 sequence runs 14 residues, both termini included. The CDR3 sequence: CASRRTEGNYGCTF.

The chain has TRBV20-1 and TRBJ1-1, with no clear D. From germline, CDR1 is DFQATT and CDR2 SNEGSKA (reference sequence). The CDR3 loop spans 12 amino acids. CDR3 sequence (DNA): TGCAGCGCCCCGGTTGAGGGCACTGAAGCTTTCTTT. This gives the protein CSAPVEGTEAFF.

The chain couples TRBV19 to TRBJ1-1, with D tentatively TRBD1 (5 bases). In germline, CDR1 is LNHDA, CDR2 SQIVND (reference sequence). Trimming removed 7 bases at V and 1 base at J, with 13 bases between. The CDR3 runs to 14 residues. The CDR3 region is CASKWGTGNTEAFF. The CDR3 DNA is TGTGCCAGTAAATGGGGGACGGGGAACACTGAAGCTTTCTTT.

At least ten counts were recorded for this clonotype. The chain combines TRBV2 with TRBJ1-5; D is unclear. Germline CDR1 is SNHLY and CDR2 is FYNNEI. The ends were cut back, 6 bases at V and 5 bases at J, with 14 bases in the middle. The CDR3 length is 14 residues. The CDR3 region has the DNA TGTGCCAGCAGCGGTGGGTATTTGGATCAGCCCCAGCATTTT. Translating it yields CASSGGYLDQPQHF. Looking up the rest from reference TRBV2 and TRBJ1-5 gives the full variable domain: EPEVTQTPSHQVTQMGQEVILRCVPISNHLYFYWYRQILGQKVEFLVSFYNNEISEKSEIFDDQFSVERPDGSNFTLKIRSTKLEDSAMYFCASSGGYLDQPQHFGDGTRLSIL.

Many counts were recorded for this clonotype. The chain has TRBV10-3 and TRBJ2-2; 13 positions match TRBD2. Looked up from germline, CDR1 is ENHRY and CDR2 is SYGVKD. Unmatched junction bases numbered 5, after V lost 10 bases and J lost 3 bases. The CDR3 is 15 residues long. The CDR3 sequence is CATATSGRYTGELFF. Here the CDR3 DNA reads TGTGCCACAGCGACTAGCGGGAGGTACACCGGGGAGCTGTTTTTT.

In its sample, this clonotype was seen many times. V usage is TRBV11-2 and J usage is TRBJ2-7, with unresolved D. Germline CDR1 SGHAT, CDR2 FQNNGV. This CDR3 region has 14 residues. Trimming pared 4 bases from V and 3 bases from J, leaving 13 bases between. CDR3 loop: CASSSLRWGYEQYF. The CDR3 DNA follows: TGTGCCAGCAGCTCGCTTCGGTGGGGCTACGAGCAGTACTTC.